This T cell receptor (beta chain) is drawn from a study of CD8 T cells in Susac syndrome. With random hexamers, reverse transcription was performed on about 0.5 to 1 ug of RNA. TCRdb called the immunoSEQ multiplex PCR reads again in MiXCR, with one record for every CDR3 protein. Here the sample spans 240,000 or so distinct CDR3 sequences, roughly 95% being singletons. This CDR3 has 16 amino acids. The V gene lost 5 bases and the J gene lost 5 bases, with 18 bases spanning the gap. Germline V gene data show CDR1 as SGHTA and CDR2 as FQGTGA. V gene TRBV7-3 combines with J gene TRBJ2-2, with a tentative D call TRBD2 (5 bases). This TCR came from a human donor with Susac syndrome. The sample consisted of CD4+ T cells from PBMCs. The CDR3 sequence is CASSPPGGSITGELFF. The CDR3 coding sequence is TGTGCCAGCAGCCCCCCCGGAGGCAGTATAACCGGGGAGCTGTTTTTT.